These 6 T cell receptor beta chains came from one sample sequenced in a study of CD8 T cells in Susac syndrome. After extraction with the RNeasy kit, about 0.5 to 1 ug of the RNA was reverse transcribed using random hexamers. MiXCR was run by TCRdb on the immunoSEQ multiplex PCR reads, yielding one entry per CDR3 protein. The sample lists about 80,000 distinct CDR3 sequences, around 94% occurring once. Sequencing used CD8+ T cells from PBMCs. The receptors were gathered from a human donor in good health.

This chain uses TRBV3-1 with TRBJ2-2; a weak D match, TRBD2 (5 bases). The CDR3 contains 17 residues. CDR1 and CDR2 from the germline V gene are LGHDT and YNNKEL (reference sequence). V lost 1 base, J lost 1 base, and 13 bases lay in between. CDR3 DNA sequence: TGTGCCAGCAGCCAAGGAATACAGCGGAGGAACACCGGGGAGCTGTTTTTT. It translates to CASSQGIQRRNTGELFF.

This clonotype was seen a single time. V gene TRBV5-1 combines with J gene TRBJ1-1, with D possibly being TRBD1 (5 bases). The length of the CDR3 is 14 residues. Germline V CDR1 and CDR2: SGHRS, YFSETQ. V lost 1 base to trimming and J lost 1 base, with 8 bases between them. The CDR3 DNA sequence: TGCGCCAGCAGCTTGACGGGGCAGAACACTGAAGCTTTCTTT. Residues: CASSLTGQNTEAFF.

This rearrangement joins TRBV19 to TRBJ2-1, with a tentative D call TRBD1 (5 bases). CDR1 and CDR2 from the germline V gene are LNHDA and SQIVND (reference sequence). This CDR3 spans 16 amino acids. V dropped 3 bases and J dropped 0 bases, with 12 bases sitting between them. CDR3 in amino acids: CASSMSHRSSYNEQFF. CDR3 in DNA: TGTGCCAGTAGTATGTCTCACAGGAGCTCCTACAATGAGCAGTTCTTC.

V is TRBV9 and J is TRBJ1-1; D is uncertain. CDR1 and CDR2 from the germline V gene are SGDLS and YYNGEE. V lost 0 bases, J lost 0 bases, and 6 bases lay in between. The CDR3 contains 14 residues. In DNA, the CDR3 is TGTGCCAGCAGCGTAGCCAGGATGAACACTGAAGCTTTCTTT. It encodes CASSVARMNTEAFF.

The chain has TRBV6-1 and TRBJ1-5; a weak D match, TRBD1 (6 bases). The V end was cut by 2 bases, the J end by 3 bases, with 14 bases between. The CDR3 contains 16 residues. Germline CDR1 is MNHNS and CDR2 is SASEGT. CDR3 DNA: TGTGCCAGCAGTGAACGACAGGCGTCTATCAATCAGCCCCAGCATTTT. It translates to CASSERQASINQPQHF.

This chain connects TRBV27 to TRBJ1-6; D is unresolved. V lost 6 bases and J lost 7, with 10 bases in between. The germline gives CDR1 MNHEY, CDR2 SMNVEV (reference sequence). There are 13 residues in the CDR3. The CDR3, as DNA: TGTGCCAGCAGAACCGGAGGAAATTCACCCCTCCACTTT. Encoded protein: CASRTGGNSPLHF.